This T cell receptor beta chain was captured in a study of blood T cells in healthy people across ages. CDR1 is SGHTA and CDR2 is FQGNSA in the germline V gene. This CDR3 is built from 14 residues. Trimming at V came to 6 bases and at J to 2 bases, leaving 2 bases not matched to a gene. A J-beta primer mix and a sample-barcoded 5' primer were used in a second PCR of roughly 7 to 12 cycles. Researchers report that each sample yielded at least 3 million CDR3-containing paired-end reads. MiXCR, run by TCRdb on the 5' RACE reads, gives a single entry per CDR3 protein. The sample holds fewer than 1.5 million distinct CDR3 sequences, approximately 38% seen once. Concerning this clonotype: What it recognizes is unknown.

The study's findings and limits: Diversity of TCR beta correlated strongly with naive T cell percentage.

The receptor comes from a woman between 18 and 29 years old in good health. The source material was blood. This chain joins TRBV7-2 and TRBJ2-1; 9 bases are a match to TRBD1. The CDR3: CASRGQGTYNEQFF. DNA for the CDR3: TGTGCCAGCAGGGGACAGGGTACCTACAATGAGCAGTTCTTC.